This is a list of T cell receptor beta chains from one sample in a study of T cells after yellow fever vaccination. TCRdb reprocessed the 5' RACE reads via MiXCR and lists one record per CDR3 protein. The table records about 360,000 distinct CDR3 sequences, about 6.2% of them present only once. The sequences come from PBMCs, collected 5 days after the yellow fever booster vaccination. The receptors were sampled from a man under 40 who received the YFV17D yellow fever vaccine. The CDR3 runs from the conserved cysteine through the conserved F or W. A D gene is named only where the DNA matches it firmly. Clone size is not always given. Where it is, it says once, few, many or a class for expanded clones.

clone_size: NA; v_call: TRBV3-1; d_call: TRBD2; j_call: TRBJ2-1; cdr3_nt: TGTGCCAGCAGCCAATCGGCTAGCGGGAACGGTGAGCAGTTCTTC; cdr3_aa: CASSQSASGNGEQFF
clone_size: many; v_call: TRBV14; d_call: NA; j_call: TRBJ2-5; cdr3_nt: TGTGCCAGCAGCCAAGGGGCCCACGTTCAAGGAGAGACCCAGTACTTC; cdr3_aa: CASSQGAHVQGETQYF
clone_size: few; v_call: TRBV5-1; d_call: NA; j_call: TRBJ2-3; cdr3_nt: TGCGCCAGCGCTCAACTACTTAGCACAGATACGCAGTATTTT; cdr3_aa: CASAQLLSTDTQYF
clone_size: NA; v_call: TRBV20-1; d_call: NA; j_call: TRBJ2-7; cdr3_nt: TGCAGTGCGCGGGGTCCGGGCCAGGGTGAACTCTACGAGCAGTACTTC; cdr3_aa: CSARGPGQGELYEQYF
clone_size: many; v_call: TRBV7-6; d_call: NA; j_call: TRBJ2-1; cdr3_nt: TGCGCCAGCAGCCTGGACGGAAGCTCCTACAATGAGCAGTTCTTC; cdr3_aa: CASSLDGSSYNEQFF
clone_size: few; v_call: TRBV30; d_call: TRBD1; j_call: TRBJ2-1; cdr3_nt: TGTGCCTGGGTAACCGGGACAGGGGGCCTTGAGCAGTTCTTC; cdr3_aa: CAWVTGTGGLEQFF
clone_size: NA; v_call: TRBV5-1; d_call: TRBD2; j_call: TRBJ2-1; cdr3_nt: TGCGCCAGCAGCTTACTTAGCGGGAGCTCCTACAATGAGCAGTTCTTC; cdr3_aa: CASSLLSGSSYNEQFF
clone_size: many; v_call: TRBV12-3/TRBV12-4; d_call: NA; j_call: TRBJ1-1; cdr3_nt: TGTGCCAGCAGCCCTACGAACACTGAAGCTTTCTTT; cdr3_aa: CASSPTNTEAFF
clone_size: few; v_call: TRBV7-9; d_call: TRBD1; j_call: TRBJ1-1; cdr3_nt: TGTGCCAGCAGCCGACCCGGGACAGGGTCATCAACTTTCTTT; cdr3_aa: CASSRPGTGSSTFF
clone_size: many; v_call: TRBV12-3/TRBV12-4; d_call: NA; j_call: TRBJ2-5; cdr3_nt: TGTGCCAGCAGTTTAGGGGCCGTCGCGGAGACCCAGTACTTC; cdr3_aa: CASSLGAVAETQYF
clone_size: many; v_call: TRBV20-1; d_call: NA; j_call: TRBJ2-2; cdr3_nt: TGCAGTGCTAGAAAAACAGGATCCGGGGAGCTGTTTTTT; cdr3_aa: CSARKTGSGELFF
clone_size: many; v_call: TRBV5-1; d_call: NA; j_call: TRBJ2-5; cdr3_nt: TGCGCCAGCAGCTTTGAGGATCTGGAGACCCAGTACTTC; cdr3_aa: CASSFEDLETQYF
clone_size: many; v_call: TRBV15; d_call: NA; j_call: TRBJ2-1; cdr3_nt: TGTGCCACCAGCAGAGATAGGGACTTAGCTTCCTACAATGAGCAGTTCTTC; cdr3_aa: CATSRDRDLASYNEQFF
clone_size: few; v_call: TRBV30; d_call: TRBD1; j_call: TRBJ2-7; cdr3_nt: TGTGCCTGGAGTTCGACAGGGCTGTCTTCCTACGAGCAGTACTTC; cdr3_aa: CAWSSTGLSSYEQYF
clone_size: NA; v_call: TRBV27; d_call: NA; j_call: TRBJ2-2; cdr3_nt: TGTGCCAGCAGCGGAGGAGGTGGCACCGGGGAGCTGTTTTTT; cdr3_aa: CASSGGGGTGELFF
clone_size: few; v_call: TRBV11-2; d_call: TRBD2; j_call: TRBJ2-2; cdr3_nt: TGTGCCAGCAGTCTTCTCACCACCTCAGCGGGGCCTAACACCGGGGAGCTGTTTTTT; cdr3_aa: CASSLLTTSAGPNTGELFF
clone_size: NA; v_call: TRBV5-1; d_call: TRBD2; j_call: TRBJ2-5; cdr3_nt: TGCGCCAGCAGAGACACTAGCGGATCGCAAGAGACCCAGTACTTC; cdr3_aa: CASRDTSGSQETQYF
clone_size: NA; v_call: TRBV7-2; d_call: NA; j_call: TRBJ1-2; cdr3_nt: TGTGCCAGCAGCACCGACACGACCGTATTCTATGGCTACACCTTC; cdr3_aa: CASSTDTTVFYGYTF
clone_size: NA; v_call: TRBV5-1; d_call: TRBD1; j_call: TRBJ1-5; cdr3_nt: TGCGCCAGCAGCCCCCAGGGACAGGGCCAGCCCCAGCATTTT; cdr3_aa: CASSPQGQGQPQHF
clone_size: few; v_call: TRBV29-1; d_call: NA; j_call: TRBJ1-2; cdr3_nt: TGCAGCGTTGCCCCCGGGGGTGGCTACACCTTC; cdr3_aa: CSVAPGGGYTF
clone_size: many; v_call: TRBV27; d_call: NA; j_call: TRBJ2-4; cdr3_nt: TGTGCCAGCAGTCCTCCCCCCGGTGCTGGAAACAAAAACATTCAGTACTTC; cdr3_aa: CASSPPPGAGNKNIQYF
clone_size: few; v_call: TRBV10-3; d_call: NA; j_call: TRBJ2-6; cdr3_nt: TGTGCCATCCCCGCGGACGTTAGGTCTGGGGCCAACGTCCTGACTTTC; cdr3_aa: CAIPADVRSGANVLTF
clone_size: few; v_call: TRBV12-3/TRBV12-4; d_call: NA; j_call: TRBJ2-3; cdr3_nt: TGTGCCAGCAGTTTAACCCAGGACTATGGGGCAGATACGCAGTATTTT; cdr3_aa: CASSLTQDYGADTQYF
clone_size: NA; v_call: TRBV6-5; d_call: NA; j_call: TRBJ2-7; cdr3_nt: TGTGCCAGCAGTTACTCGAGCCTCTACGAGCAGTACTTC; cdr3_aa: CASSYSSLYEQYF
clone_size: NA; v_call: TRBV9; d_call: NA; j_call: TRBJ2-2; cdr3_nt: TGTGCCAGCAGCATGAGCAGCCTCGCGAACACCGGGGAGCTGTTTTTT; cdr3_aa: CASSMSSLANTGELFF
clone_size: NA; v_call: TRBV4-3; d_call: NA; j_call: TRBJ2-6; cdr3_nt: TGCGCCAGCAGCCAAGTGGGGTTATCCGGGGCCAACGTCCTGACTTTC; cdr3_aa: CASSQVGLSGANVLTF
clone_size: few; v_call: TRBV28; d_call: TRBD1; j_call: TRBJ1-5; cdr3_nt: TGTGCCAGCAGCCTGGGACAGCTCAATCAGCCCCAGCATTTT; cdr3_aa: CASSLGQLNQPQHF
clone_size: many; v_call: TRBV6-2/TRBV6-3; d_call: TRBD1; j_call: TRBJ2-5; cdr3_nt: TGTGCCAGCAGTTATGGAGGAGGGACAGGGACGGAGGAGACCCAGTACTTC; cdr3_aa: CASSYGGGTGTEETQYF
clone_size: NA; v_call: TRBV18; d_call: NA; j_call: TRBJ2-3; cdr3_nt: TGTGCCAGCTCACCAACGGCCGACTTGGGAAATACGCAGTATTTT; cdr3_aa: CASSPTADLGNTQYF
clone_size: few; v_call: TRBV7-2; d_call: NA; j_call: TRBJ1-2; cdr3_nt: TGTGCCAGCAGCTTAGTTTTTGGGGACCATGGCTACACCTTC; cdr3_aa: CASSLVFGDHGYTF
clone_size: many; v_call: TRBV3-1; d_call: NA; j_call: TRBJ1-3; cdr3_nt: TGTGCCAGCACCGAGACTGTCTCTGGAAACACCATATATTTT; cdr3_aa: CASTETVSGNTIYF
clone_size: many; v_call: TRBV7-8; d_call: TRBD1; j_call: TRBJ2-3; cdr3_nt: TGTGCCAGCAGCTTATCACTGACAGGGGGGTCGATAGATACGCAGTATTTT; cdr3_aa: CASSLSLTGGSIDTQYF
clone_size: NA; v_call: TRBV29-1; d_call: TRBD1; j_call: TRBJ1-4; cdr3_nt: TGCAGCGTTGGGGGACAGGGAAATGAAAAACTGTTTTTT; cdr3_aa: CSVGGQGNEKLFF
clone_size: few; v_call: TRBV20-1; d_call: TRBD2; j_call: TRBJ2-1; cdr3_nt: TGCAGTGCTAATGACGGTGGACCACTAGCGGGAGATCCCTACAATGAGCAGTTCTTC; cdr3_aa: CSANDGGPLAGDPYNEQFF
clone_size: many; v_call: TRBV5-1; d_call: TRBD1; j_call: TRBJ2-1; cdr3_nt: TGCGCCAGCAGCTTGGTAGAGAGGGGGCCCTACAATGAGCAGTTCTTC; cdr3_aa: CASSLVERGPYNEQFF
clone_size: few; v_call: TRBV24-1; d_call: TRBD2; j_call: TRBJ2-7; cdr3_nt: TGTGCCACCAGTGACGACGAGCCGGGACTAGCGGGAGGCGAGCAGTACTTC; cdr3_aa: CATSDDEPGLAGGEQYF
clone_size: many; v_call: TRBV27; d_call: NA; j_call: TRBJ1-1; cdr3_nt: TGTGCCAGCAGTAAGGGTCGGAACACTGAAGCTTTCTTT; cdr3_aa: CASSKGRNTEAFF
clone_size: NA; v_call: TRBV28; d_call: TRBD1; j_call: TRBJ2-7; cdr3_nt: TGTGCCAGCTCATCCCGGGACAGGGGGCTATACGAGCAGTACTTC; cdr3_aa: CASSSRDRGLYEQYF
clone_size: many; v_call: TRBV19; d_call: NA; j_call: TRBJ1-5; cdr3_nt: TGTGCCAGTAGCGGGACTGGGTCAAATCAGCCCCAGCATTTT; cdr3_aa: CASSGTGSNQPQHF
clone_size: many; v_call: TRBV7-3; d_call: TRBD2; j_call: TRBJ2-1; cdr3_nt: TGTGCCAGCAGCTTGGGACCTAGCGGGGCCCTCAATGAGCAGTTCTTC; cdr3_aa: CASSLGPSGALNEQFF
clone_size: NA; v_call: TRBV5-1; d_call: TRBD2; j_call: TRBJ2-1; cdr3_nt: TGCGCCAGCAGCCCAGCCCACACTAGCGGGAGGACCAGCTCCTACAATGAGCAGTTCTTC; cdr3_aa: CASSPAHTSGRTSSYNEQFF
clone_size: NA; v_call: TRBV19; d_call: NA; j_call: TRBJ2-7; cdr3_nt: TGTGCCAGTAGTATAAACAGGGTGGTGGACGAGCAGTACTTC; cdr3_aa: CASSINRVVDEQYF
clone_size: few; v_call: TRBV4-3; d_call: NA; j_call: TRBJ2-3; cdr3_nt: TGCGCCAGCAGCCAAGATTTCGGAGATACGCAGTATTTT; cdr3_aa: CASSQDFGDTQYF
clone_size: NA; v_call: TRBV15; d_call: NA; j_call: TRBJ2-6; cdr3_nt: TGTGCCACCAGCTTTTTGAGACAGTCTGGGGCCAACGTCCTGACTTTC; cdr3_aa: CATSFLRQSGANVLTF
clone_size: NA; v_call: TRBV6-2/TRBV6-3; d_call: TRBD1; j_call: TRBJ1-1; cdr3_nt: TGTGCCAGCAGTTACTTGGGACAGCGTGAAGCTTTCTTT; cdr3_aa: CASSYLGQREAFF
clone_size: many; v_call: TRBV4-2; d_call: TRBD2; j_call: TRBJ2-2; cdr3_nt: TGTGCCAGCAGCCAAGATCCTCCGGGAGGGCCCGGGGAGCTGTTTTTT; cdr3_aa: CASSQDPPGGPGELFF